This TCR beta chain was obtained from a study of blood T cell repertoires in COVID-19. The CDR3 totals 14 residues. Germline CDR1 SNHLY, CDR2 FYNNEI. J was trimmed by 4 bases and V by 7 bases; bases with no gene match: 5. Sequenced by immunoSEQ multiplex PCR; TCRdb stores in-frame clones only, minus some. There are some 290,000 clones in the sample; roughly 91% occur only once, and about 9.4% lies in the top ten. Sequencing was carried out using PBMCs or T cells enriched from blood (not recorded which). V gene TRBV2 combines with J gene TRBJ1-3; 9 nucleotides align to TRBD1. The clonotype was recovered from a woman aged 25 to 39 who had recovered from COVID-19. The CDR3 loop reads CASTSTGGGNTIYF. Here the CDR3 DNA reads TGTGCCAGCACCTCCACAGGGGGCGGAAACACCATATATTTT.